The 22 T cell receptor beta chains listed next were all sequenced from one sample in a study of T-cell memory formation after mild COVID-19 (dated by TCRdb to 2020 to 2023). Preparation of the library involved 5' RACE. TCRdb lists the instrument as Illumina NovaSeq 6000. TCRdb took the public reads, trimmed them with fastp at Q25, ran MiXCR for clone calling and kept in-frame beta chains. Each entry merges the rows of one CDR3 protein and shows their most common DNA and genes. This sample holds 300,000 to 350,000 distinct CDR3 sequences; 19% were observed only once. The top ten constitute 20% to 25% of the sample. The sequencing input was PBMCs or a T cell subset sorted from them (not recorded which). The receptors shown here come from a man between 18 and 35 years old who had mild COVID-19 (a few samples of this study predate the infection). The sample titles of this study are shuffled in the database, so cell type and time point are left out; the donor was told from shared clones.

DNA for the CDR3: TGTGCCTGGAGTGGACTAGCGGGGACCTACAATGAGCAGTTCTTC. Amino acids: CAWSGLAGTYNEQFF. V is TRBV30 and J is TRBJ2-1, with 11 positions matching TRBD2. V gave up 1 base and J gave up 2 bases; unmatched junction bases: 1. The CDR3 spans 15 residues. Germline assignment: CDR1 GTSNPN and CDR2 SVGIG (reference sequence).

This chain joins TRBV12-3 or TRBV12-4 and TRBJ2-7; 10 nucleotides align to TRBD1. Trimming cost V 5 bases and J 12 bases; bases outside gene matches: 13. CDR3 length: 14 residues. The CDR3 here is CASSDNPGTGVPYF. CDR3 DNA sequence: TGTGCCAGCAGTGACAACCCCGGGACAGGGGTTCCGTACTTC.

A remark on this clonotype: A read error may produce the germline difference seen at one junction end. The V and J genes are TRBV10-3 and TRBJ1-2, with no clear D. Germline V gives CDR1 ENHRY, CDR2 SYGVKD. CDR3 length: 13 residues. As DNA, the CDR3 is TGTGCCATCAGTCCAGTGGGTAACGATGGCTACACCTTC. Amino acids: CAISPVGNDGYTF.

The chain combines TRBV7-6 with TRBJ1-1; 7 bases fit TRBD1. Germline V gene data show CDR1 as SGHVS and CDR2 as FNYEAQ. This CDR3 spans 14 amino acids. J was trimmed by 1 base and V by 5 bases; bases with no gene match: 4. The CDR3 nucleotides read TGTGCCAGCAGCCAGAGACAGGGGAACACTGAAGCTTTCTTT. This gives the protein CASSQRQGNTEAFF.

This clonotype was seen more than once but under ten times. V and J are TRBV11-2 and TRBJ2-7; 9 positions match TRBD1. The CDR3 sequence is 13 residues long. Germline V CDR1 and CDR2: SGHAT, FQNNGV. The ends lost 5 bases at V and 9 bases at J; junction bases unmatched: 8. The CDR3 reads CASSMGQGEGQYV. The CDR3 DNA follows: TGTGCCAGCAGCATGGGACAGGGAGAAGGGCAGTACGTC.

The chain couples TRBV6-5 to TRBJ1-1; 8 nucleotides agree with TRBD1. V dropped 6 bases and J dropped 0; count of bases not matched to a gene: 9. CDR1 and CDR2 (germline): MNHEY, SVGAGI. The length of the CDR3 is 16 residues. The DNA of the CDR3 is TGTGCCAGCAGCCACACCGGGACAGGCCTGAACACTGAAGCTTTCTTT. This sequence encodes CASSHTGTGLNTEAFF.

In this sample, this clonotype turned up many times. The chain links TRBV2 to TRBJ2-5, with 9 nucleotides matching TRBD2. The germline CDR1 and CDR2 sequences are SNHLY and FYNNEI. The CDR3 loop spans 14 amino acids. The V gene end was trimmed by 10 bases and the J gene end by 5 bases; junction bases not matched to a gene: 11. CDR3 residues: CATTPGLASETQYF. CDR3 DNA sequence: TGTGCCACCACCCCGGGACTAGCTTCGGAGACCCAGTACTTC.

The rearrangement uses TRBV5-1 and TRBJ2-7; 8 bases match TRBD2. Germline CDR1 and CDR2: SGHRS and YFSETQ. With 4 bases clipped from V and 3 bases from J, the junction kept 18 bases outside the gene matches. The length of the CDR3 is 18 residues. CDR3 sequence reads: CASSTAPLAGLIVYEQYF. In DNA form, the CDR3 reads TGCGCCAGCAGCACAGCTCCCTTAGCGGGGTTAATTGTCTACGAGCAGTACTTC.

The V call is TRBV5-1, the J call TRBJ1-6; tentative D call: TRBD1 (5 bases). The germline V and J ends were trimmed by 4 bases and 9 bases, with 14 bases remaining between them. CDR1 and CDR2 (germline): SGHRS, YFSETQ. There are 14 residues in the CDR3. CDR3 amino acids: CASSRDSPSSPLHF. The DNA of the CDR3 is TGCGCCAGCAGCCGGGACTCACCTAGTTCACCCCTCCACTTT.

This rearrangement joins TRBV9 to TRBJ2-3; the match to TRBD2 covers 13 bases. The V segment lost 0 bases and the J segment 4 bases; nucleotides outside the gene matches: 11. The length of the CDR3 is 19 residues. CDR1 is SGDLS, CDR2 YYNGEE, per germline. This chain's CDR3 is CASSVDIPGLAGNADTQYF. DNA of the CDR3: TGTGCCAGCAGCGTAGATATTCCGGGACTAGCGGGAAACGCAGATACGCAGTATTTT.

The chain employs TRBV7-6 and TRBJ2-7; unclear D gene. Germline lookup yields CDR1 SGHVS and CDR2 FNYEAQ. The CDR3 length is 17 residues. The V gene lost 2 bases and the J gene lost 3 bases, with 20 bases spanning the gap. CDR3 amino acids: CASSLLSRSYPIYEQYV. CDR3 nucleotides: TGTGCCAGCAGCTTACTCAGCCGGTCCTATCCCATCTACGAGCAGTACGTC.

In this sample, this clonotype turned up a few times. The chain couples TRBV25-1 to TRBJ1-1, with TRBD1 as a possible D gene (5 bases). The CDR3 is 13 residues long. Per germline, CDR1 MGHDK and CDR2 SYGVNS. Trimming left V 4 bases short and J 10 bases short, with 16 bases between. The CDR3 is CASSAGTLLGAFF. The CDR3 DNA sequence: TGTGCCAGCAGTGCGGGGACTCTTTTGGGAGCTTTCTTT.

This chain connects TRBV29-1 to TRBJ1-2; 8 nucleotides align to TRBD1. Germline assignment: CDR1 SQVTM and CDR2 ANQGSEA. The CDR3 extends over 13 amino acids. V dropped 6 bases and J dropped 9; count of bases not matched to a gene: 12. This CDR3 reads CSVARGQGNSYTF. CDR3 DNA: TGCAGCGTGGCCAGGGGGCAAGGCAATAGCTACACCTTC.

The rearrangement uses TRBV7-6 and TRBJ1-2, with D unclear. Per germline, CDR1 SGHVS and CDR2 FNYEAQ. This CDR3 is 14 amino acids long. Trimming removed 4 bases from V and 3 bases from J, with 12 bases in between. CDR3 in amino acids: CASSSRTDYYGYTF. CDR3 DNA sequence: TGTGCCAGCAGCTCGAGGACCGATTACTATGGCTACACCTTC.

The chain recombines TRBV20-1 with TRBJ1-1; tentatively, D is TRBD1 (6 bases). Germline V gene sequence: CDR1 DFQATT, CDR2 SNEGSKA (reference sequence). Trimming stripped 4 bases from V and 0 bases from J, with 9 bases between. The CDR3 is made up of 13 amino acids. The CDR3 here is CSATGVMNTEAFF. CDR3 in DNA: TGCAGTGCTACAGGGGTAATGAACACTGAAGCTTTCTTT.

The chain couples TRBV5-6 to TRBJ1-6; D gene uncertain. Germline CDR1 SGHDT, CDR2 YYEEEE. This CDR3 has 14 residues. Trimming took off 5 bases at V and 5 bases at J, with 11 bases between the two ends. The CDR3 region is CASRKRFNNSPLHF. Here the CDR3 DNA reads TGTGCCAGCAGGAAAAGGTTTAATAATTCACCCCTCCACTTT.

The rearrangement links TRBV5-1 to TRBJ2-3; unclear D gene. CDR1 is SGHRS and CDR2 is YFSETQ in the germline V gene. V dropped 7 bases and J dropped 0 bases, with 12 bases sitting between them. This CDR3 has 14 residues. The CDR3 nucleotides are TGCGCCAGCTGCCCGTTTTCTAGCACAGATACGCAGTATTTT. It codes for CASCPFSSTDTQYF.

This clonotype was counted between two and nine times. The J gene is TRBJ1-1, the V gene TRBV3-1; 7 bases match TRBD1. The V gene's germline CDR1 is LGHDT and CDR2 YNNKEL (reference sequence). The V gene end was trimmed by 4 bases and the J gene end by 0 bases; junction bases not matched to a gene: 5. The CDR3 has 15 amino acids. The CDR3 region is CASSLKGAMNTEAFF. The DNA for the CDR3 is TGTGCCAGCAGCCTTAAGGGGGCTATGAACACTGAAGCTTTCTTT.

This clonotype was detected a few times. This chain links TRBV9 with TRBJ2-5, with D unresolved. Germline CDR1 and CDR2: SGDLS and YYNGEE. V was shortened by 2 bases and J by 5 bases, with 10 bases between the two germline ends. The CDR3 runs 13 residues. CDR3 nucleotides: TGTGCCAGCAGCGTCACCCTTAGTGAGACCCAGTACTTC. Protein product: CASSVTLSETQYF.

The chain has TRBV6-6 and TRBJ1-1, with TRBD1 matching over 7 bases. V lost 4 bases, J lost 5 bases, and 7 bases stayed unmatched. The germline CDR1 and CDR2 sequences are MNHNY and SVGAGI (reference sequence). This CDR3 is 14 amino acids long. The CDR3 bases are TGTGCCAGCAGTTTCTCCAGACAGGGAACTGAAGCTTTCTTT. Its translation is CASSFSRQGTEAFF.

The V and J genes are TRBV7-2 and TRBJ1-1; D gene ambiguous. The length of the CDR3 is 14 residues. Germline loops: CDR1 SGHTA, CDR2 FQGNSA. Trimming left V 5 bases short and J 1 base short, with 11 bases between. The CDR3, as DNA: TGTGCCAGCAGCATCCTGACGGGGAACACTGAAGCTTTCTTT. This sequence encodes CASSILTGNTEAFF.

This clonotype was counted at least ten times. J is TRBJ2-1 and V is TRBV5-1; D not certain. This CDR3 spans 12 amino acids. V lost 0 bases and J lost 6, with 4 bases in between. Germline lookup yields CDR1 SGHRS and CDR2 YFSETQ. The CDR3 reads CASSLDTNEQFF. CDR3 DNA: TGCGCCAGCAGCTTGGATACCAATGAGCAGTTCTTC.